This entry lists 4 T cell receptor beta chains sequenced from one sample in a study of blood T cells in healthy people across ages. Then a second PCR, running about 7 to 11 cycles, was carried out with a sample-barcoded 5' primer and a J-beta primer mix. TCRdb independently ran MiXCR on the 5' RACE reads; one entry per CDR3 protein. The sample yields roughly 680,000 distinct CDR3 sequences, roughly half seen once. The material sequenced was blood. The receptors originated from a woman older than 75 in good health.

With regard to this clonotype: This may be a read error, as it is one base from a much larger clone. The V gene is TRBV7-8, the J gene TRBJ2-1; D possibly corresponds to TRBD2 (5 bases). Germline V CDR1 and CDR2: SGHVS, FQNEAQ. The CDR3 has 14 residues. The CDR3 DNA reads TGTGCCAGCAGCTTACGGACTGCCTCCTATGAGCAGCTCTTC. Encoded protein: CASSLRTASYEQLF.

This clonotype appeared a few times. The CDR3: CASSVGQGPNYGYTF. CDR3 DNA: TGTGCCAGCAGCGTGGGACAGGGTCCGAACTATGGCTACACCTTC. J is TRBJ1-2 and V is TRBV7-9; 9 bases are shared with TRBD1. CDR3 length equals 15 residues. Germline V gene data show CDR1 as SEHNR and CDR2 as FQNEAQ (reference sequence). With 5 bases clipped from V and 2 bases from J, the junction kept 6 bases outside the gene matches.

This clonotype has just one count. This chain links TRBV7-2 with TRBJ2-5; 8 bases are a match to TRBD2. The CDR3 runs 14 residues. The J segment lost 11 bases and the V segment lost 4 bases, leaving 12 bases of the junction unmatched. The germline CDR1 and CDR2 sequences are SGHTA and FQGNSA. The CDR3 nucleotides read TGTGCCAGCAGCTCGACTAGCGCCTACAATGAGCAGTACTTC. It codes for CASSSTSAYNEQYF.

This clonotype was recorded a few times. The chain couples TRBV5-1 to TRBJ2-5; possible D gene TRBD2, 6 bases. Trimming removed 0 bases at V and 2 bases at J, with 11 bases between. Germline-derived CDR1 and CDR2 are SGHRS and YFSETQ. This CDR3 contains 15 residues. The CDR3 nucleotides are TGCGCCAGCAGCTTGGCGACTAGGCGTCAAGAGACCCAGTACTTC. It yields the protein CASSLATRRQETQYF.